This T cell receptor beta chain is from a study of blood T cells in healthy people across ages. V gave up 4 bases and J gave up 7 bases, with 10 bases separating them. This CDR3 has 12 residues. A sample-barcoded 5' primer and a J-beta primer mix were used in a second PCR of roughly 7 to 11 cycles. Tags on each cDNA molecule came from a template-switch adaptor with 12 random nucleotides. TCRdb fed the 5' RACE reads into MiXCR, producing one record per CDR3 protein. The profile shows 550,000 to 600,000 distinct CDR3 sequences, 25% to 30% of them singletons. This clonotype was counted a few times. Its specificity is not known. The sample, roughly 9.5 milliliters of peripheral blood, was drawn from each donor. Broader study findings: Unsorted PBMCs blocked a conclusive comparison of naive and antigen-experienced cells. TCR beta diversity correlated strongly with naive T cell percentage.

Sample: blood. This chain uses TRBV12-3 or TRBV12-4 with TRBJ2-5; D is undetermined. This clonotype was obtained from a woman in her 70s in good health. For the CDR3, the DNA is TGTGCCAGCAGTTGGGCGGTTGGGACCCAGTACTTC. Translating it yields CASSWAVGTQYF.